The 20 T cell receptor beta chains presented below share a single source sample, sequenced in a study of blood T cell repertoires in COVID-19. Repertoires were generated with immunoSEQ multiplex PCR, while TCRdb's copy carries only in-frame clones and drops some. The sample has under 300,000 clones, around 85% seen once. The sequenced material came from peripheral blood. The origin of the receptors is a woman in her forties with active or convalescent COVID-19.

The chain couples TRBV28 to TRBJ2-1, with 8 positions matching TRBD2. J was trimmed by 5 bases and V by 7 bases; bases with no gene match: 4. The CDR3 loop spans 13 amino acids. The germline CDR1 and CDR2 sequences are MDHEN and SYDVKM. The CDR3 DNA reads TGTGCCAGCAAAACGGGGGGGCACAATGAGCAGTTCTTC. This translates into CASKTGGHNEQFF.

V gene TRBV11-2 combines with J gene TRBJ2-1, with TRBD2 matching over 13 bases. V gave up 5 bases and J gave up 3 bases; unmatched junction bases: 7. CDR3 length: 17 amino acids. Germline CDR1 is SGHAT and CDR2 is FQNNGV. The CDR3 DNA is TGTGCCAGCAGCCCCGGGACTAGCGGGACCCGCTACAATGAGCAGTTCTTC. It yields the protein CASSPGTSGTRYNEQFF. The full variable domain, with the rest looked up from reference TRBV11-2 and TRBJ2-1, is EAGVAQSPRYKIIEKRQSVAFWCNPISGHATLYWYQQILGQGPKLLIQFQNNGVVDDSQLPKDRFSAERLKGVDSTLKIQPAKLEDSAVYLCASSPGTSGTRYNEQFFGPGTRLTVL.

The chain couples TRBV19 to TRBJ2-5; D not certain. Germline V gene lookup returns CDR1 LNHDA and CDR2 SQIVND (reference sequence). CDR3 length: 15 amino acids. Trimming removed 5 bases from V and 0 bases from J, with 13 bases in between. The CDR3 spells CASSSDDLYQETQYF. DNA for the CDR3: TGTGCCAGTAGTTCCGATGACTTGTACCAAGAGACCCAGTACTTC.

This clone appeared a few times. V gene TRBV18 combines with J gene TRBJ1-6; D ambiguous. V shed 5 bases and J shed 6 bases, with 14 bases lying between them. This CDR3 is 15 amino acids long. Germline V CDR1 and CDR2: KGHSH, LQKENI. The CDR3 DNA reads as TGTGCCAGCTCAACCATTGGAGATCTTAATTCACCCCTCCACTTT. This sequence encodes CASSTIGDLNSPLHF.

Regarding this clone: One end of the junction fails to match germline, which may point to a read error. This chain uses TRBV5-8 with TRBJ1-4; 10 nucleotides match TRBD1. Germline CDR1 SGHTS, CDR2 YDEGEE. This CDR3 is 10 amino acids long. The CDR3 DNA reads TGTGCCAGCAGCCCGGGACAGGGGATTTTT. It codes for CASSPGQGIF. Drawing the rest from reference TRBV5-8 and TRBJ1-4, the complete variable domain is EAGVTQSPTHLIKTRGQQATLRCSPISGHTSVYWYQQALGLGLQFLLWYDEGEERNRGNFPPRFSGRQFPNYSSELNVNALELEDSALYLCASSPGQGIFGSGTQLSVL.

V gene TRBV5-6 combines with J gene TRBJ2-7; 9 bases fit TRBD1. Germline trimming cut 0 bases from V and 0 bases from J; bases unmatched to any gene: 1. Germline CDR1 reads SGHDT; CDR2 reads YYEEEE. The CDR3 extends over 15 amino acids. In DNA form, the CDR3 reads TGTGCCAGCAGCTTGGGGACAGGGGTCTCCTACGAGCAGTACTTC. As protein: CASSLGTGVSYEQYF.

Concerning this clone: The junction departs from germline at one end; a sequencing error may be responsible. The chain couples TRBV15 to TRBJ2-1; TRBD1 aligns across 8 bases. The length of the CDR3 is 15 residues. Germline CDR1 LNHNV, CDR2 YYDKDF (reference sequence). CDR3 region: CATSREAGGYDEQFF. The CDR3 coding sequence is TGTGCCACCAGCAGAGAGGCAGGGGGCTACGATGAGCAGTTCTTC.

The CDR3 sequence is CSASTDSRYGYTF. CDR3 coding DNA: TGCAGTGCTAGTACTGACTCGCGCTATGGCTACACCTTC. This rearrangement joins TRBV20-1 to TRBJ1-2; D not resolved. The CDR3 has 13 residues. Germline CDR1 is DFQATT and CDR2 is SNEGSKA (reference sequence). The ends were cut back, 3 bases at V and 4 bases at J, with 12 bases in the middle.

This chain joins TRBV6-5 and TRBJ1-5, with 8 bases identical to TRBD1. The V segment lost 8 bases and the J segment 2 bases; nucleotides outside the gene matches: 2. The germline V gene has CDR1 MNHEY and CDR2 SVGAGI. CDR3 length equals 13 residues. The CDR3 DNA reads TGTGCCAGCGCAGGGGGCGGCAATCAGCCCCAGCATTTT. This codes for CASAGGGNQPQHF.

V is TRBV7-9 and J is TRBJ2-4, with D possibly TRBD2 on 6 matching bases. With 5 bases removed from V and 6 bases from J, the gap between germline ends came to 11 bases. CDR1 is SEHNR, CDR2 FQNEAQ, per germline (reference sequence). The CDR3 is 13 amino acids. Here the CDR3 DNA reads TGTGCCAGCAGCCTAATGGAGGGAAACATTCAGTACTTC. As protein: CASSLMEGNIQYF.

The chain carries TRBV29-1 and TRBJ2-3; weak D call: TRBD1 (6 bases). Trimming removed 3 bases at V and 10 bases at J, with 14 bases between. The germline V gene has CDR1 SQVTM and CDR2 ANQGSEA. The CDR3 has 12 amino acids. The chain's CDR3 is CSVDPGAGPQYF. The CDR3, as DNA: TGCAGCGTTGACCCAGGGGCAGGACCGCAGTATTTT.

CDR3 sequence reads: CASSLVGTVQETQYF. The CDR3 nucleotides are TGTGCCAGCAGCTTAGTTGGGACAGTGCAAGAGACCCAGTACTTC. The chain carries TRBV11-2 and TRBJ2-5; TRBD1 matches at 7 bases. Losses at the gene ends were 1 base for V and 2 bases for J; bases not matched to a gene: 4. The CDR3 is 15 residues long. From germline, CDR1 is SGHAT and CDR2 FQNNGV.

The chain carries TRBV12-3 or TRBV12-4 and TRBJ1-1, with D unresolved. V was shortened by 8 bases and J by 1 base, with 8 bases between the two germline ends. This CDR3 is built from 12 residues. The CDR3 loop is CASGIENTEAFF. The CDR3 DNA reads TGTGCCAGCGGCATCGAGAACACTGAAGCTTTCTTT.

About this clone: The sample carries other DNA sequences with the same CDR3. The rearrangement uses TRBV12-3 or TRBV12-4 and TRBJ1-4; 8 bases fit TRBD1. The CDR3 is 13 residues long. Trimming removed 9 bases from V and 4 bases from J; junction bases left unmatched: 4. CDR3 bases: TGTGCCAGTCGGACAGGGTTTAATGAAAAACTGTTTTTT. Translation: CASRTGFNEKLFF.

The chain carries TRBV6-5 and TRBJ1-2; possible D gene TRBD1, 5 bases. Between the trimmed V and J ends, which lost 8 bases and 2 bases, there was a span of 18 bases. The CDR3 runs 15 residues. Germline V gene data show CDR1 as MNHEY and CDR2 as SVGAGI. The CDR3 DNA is TGTGCCAGCCGGCAAAGAAGACAGACCAACTATGGCTACACCTTC. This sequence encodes CASRQRRQTNYGYTF.

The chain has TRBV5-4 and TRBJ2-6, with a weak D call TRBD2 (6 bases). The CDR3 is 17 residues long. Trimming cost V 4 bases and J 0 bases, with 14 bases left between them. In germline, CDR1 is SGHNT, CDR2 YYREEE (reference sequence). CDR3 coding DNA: TGTGCCAGCAGCAACCGGGAGCGGTCCTCTGGGGCCAACGTCCTGACTTTC. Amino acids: CASSNRERSSGANVLTF.

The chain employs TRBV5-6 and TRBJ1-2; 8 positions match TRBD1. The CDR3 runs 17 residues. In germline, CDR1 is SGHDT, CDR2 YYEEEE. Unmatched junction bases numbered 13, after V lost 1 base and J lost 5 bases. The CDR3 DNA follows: TGTGCCAGCAGCTTGCCCGGGGCAGGGGGCCGGGGGTATGGCTACACCTTC. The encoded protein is CASSLPGAGGRGYGYTF.

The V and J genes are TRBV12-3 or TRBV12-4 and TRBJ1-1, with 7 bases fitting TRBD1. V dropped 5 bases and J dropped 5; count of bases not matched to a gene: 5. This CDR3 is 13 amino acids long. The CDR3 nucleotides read TGTGCCAGCAGTATGTTACAGGGGACTGAAGCTTTCTTT. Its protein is CASSMLQGTEAFF.

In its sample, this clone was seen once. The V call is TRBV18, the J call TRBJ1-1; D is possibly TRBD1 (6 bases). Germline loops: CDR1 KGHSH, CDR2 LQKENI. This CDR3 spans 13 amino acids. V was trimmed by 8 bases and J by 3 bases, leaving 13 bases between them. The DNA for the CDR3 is TGTGCCAGCAGTGGACAGAGAGACACTGAAGCTTTCTTT. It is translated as CASSGQRDTEAFF.

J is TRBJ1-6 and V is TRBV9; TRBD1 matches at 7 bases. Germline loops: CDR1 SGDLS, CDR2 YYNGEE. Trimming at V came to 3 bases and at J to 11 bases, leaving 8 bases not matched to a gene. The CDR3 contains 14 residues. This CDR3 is CASSERTGPTPLHF. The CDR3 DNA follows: TGTGCCAGCAGCGAGCGGACAGGTCCCACACCCCTCCACTTT.